This TCR beta chain was found in a study of shared clonotypes between healthy human individuals (dated by TCRdb to 2020 to 2021). With regard to the full study: Two women and three men aged 18 to 49 years were included in the cohort. Different laboratories and diverse techniques were used to prepare libraries and sequence TCR repertoires, to increase sequencing depth and limit assay-specific biases. For each donor, three plates each were used for CD4 naive and CD4 memory, two plates were used for CD8 naive, and one plate was used for CD8 memory. Per donor, leukapheresis produced somewhere between about 0.94 and 8.9 billion PBMCs. Blood TCR repertoires of roughly five healthy adults were deeply sequenced to estimate repertoire size and the extent of clonotype sharing between individuals. On the study overall, not on this receptor specifically: Across a few donors, 4.5% to 6.5% of naive CD4, over 3% of naive CD8, roughly 2.2% of memory CD4, and over 0.35% of memory CD8 clonotypes were shared. Compared with non-shared clonotypes, clonotypes shared by all four sorted-subset donors had higher generation probabilities. Because the study included a small number of donors, the genetic and exposure-history diversity represented was limited. Even with the large sequencing depth, rarefaction of the sorted-subset datasets indicated that sequencing was incomplete. Based on pairwise subsampling, the degree of clonotype sharing among donors was expected to be affected by sequencing depth. Larger estimated clonotype richness was generally found for naive subsets than for memory subsets. Sampling was restricted to blood, and TCR repertoires in tissue are likely to differ from TCR repertoires in blood.

Donors were healthy HIV-negative adults with no recently reported acute infections or vaccinations. Every donor was a Caucasian adult residing in Nashville, Tennessee, USA. CD4+ T cells were enriched by magnetic negative selection, after which naive cells were positively selected on CD45RA and the negative fraction was taken as the memory subset. Blood was obtained by leukapheresis, after which PBMCs were separated by Ficoll-Histopaque density gradient centrifugation and cryopreserved in liquid nitrogen vapor phase. Analytical flow cytometry was used to check the purity and quantity of every magnetically sorted T cell population. Genomic DNA was isolated from every sorted fraction and measured by UV absorbance on a Nanodrop 2000c. V and J are truncated by 0 bases and 6 bases respectively, leaving an intervening sequence of 9 bases. The CDR3 numbers 14 residues from cysteine through phenylalanine. Only the CDR3 region is kept as DNA, spanning 42 bases read in frame from base 1. CDR1 and CDR2, per the germline V gene, are MGHRA and YSYEKL.

In the case of this clone: Its binding antigen is unknown. No base qualities exist here, and no much larger clone lies one base off it.

Using the deep immunoSEQ assay, TCR CDR3 regions were amplified from genomic DNA by multiplex PCR. Extracted genomic DNA from each cell subset was distributed evenly across all wells of several immunoSEQ 96-well plates, and each plate was treated as a replicate. Each replicate PCR for sorted subsets received approximately 200 ng genomic DNA, equal to tens of thousands of T cell genomes. The purified libraries were quantified using a Qubit 3.0 fluorometer, sized with a Bioanalyzer 2100, and then quantified again using the KAPA Library Quantification kit. Every immunoSEQ 96-well plate was sequenced on a dedicated single-read 150-cycle Illumina NextSeq 550 flow cell. In the original analysis: The immunoSEQ output contained only junctional sequences without quality scores, so filtering could not match that applied to full-length reads. To assign V/J genes and CDR3, sequences were annotated using PyIR, a Python wrapper for IgBLAST v1.9, with IMGT germline references. Reads with weak V/J assignments (E-value above 1e-6), missing CDR3, stop codons, out-of-frame junctions, or ambiguous translated residues were removed. V3J clonotypes were defined as sequences sharing the same inferred V gene, J gene, and CDR3 amino acid sequence. To compute the percentage overlap between repertoires, the number of shared unique clonotypes was divided by the size of the smaller repertoire. Richness of each repertoire was evaluated using RTK rarefaction, the Chao1 estimator, and Recon v2.1 estimates of unobserved clonotypes. Generation probabilities were computed with OLGA for all TCRbeta clonotypes obtained by the gDNA method from several donors. TCRdb re-hosts the immuneACCESS table, in-frame sequences only. Its copies lack some clones; in the studies checked, an unresolved V gene accounts for under half of them, and the cause for the rest is not known. The V and J calls and clone size come from that table; D and trimming were worked out from the DNA. The sample table holds millions of clones, of which 80% to 95% were seen once. 0.39% of the sample rests with the top ten.

Sequences were obtained from naive CD4+ T cells from PBMCs. This specimen's cell subset or site label, per the study, means: CD45RA+ positively selected. The sequence links TRBV4-1 to TRBJ1-5; the D gene lacks a confident call. This receptor was identified in a man aged 18 to 30 in good health. Some clones in this sample may be carry-over from other donors' samples. The encoded CDR3 is CASSQELRFQPQHF. The sequenced DNA is TGCGCCAGCAGCCAAGAGTTGAGGTTTCAGCCCCAGCATTTT.